This T cell receptor (beta chain) was sequenced during a study of metastatic and nonmetastatic thyroid tumors. Study-wide context: The authors compared repertoires across blood and tumor or nodule tissue from malignant and benign thyroid patients.

MiXCR reprocessed the PCR reads for TCRdb. Here the sample spans 25,000 to 35,000 clones, roughly 10% being singletons. Thyroid surgery took place with no prior treatment in any patient. Study outcomes and limitations: Within blood and tumor, benign nodules reportedly had significantly lower TCR beta diversity than malignant thyroid tumors did.

Turning to this clone: Its cognate antigen is unknown.

Sequenced: blood. The source is a female donor with papillary thyroid cancer or a benign thyroid nodule (not recorded which). Some clones in this sample may be carry-over from other donors' samples.

Here the CDR3 DNA reads TGTGCCAGCAGTAACAGGGTCACCCAGTACTTC. Amino acids: CASSNRVTQYF. The rearrangement joins TRBV6-5 to TRBJ2-5, with a tentative D call TRBD1 (6 bases). This CDR3 is built from 11 residues. Trimming shortened V by 5 bases and J by 8 bases, and 9 bases separated the two germline ends. Germline V lookup: CDR1 MNHEY, CDR2 SVGAGI.